The 6 T cell receptor beta chains below all came from one sample that was sequenced in a study of shared clonotypes between healthy human individuals. Naivety among CD8 cells was defined by CD45RO negativity and positive CCR7 selection, thereby excluding terminally differentiated effector memory CD45RA+ cells. Only in-frame clones appear in the TCRdb table, and some are missing; sequencing was by immunoSEQ multiplex PCR. Of about 2.1 million clones in the sample, roughly 91% were seen once. Sequenced sample: naive CD8+ T cells from PBMCs. Source of these receptors: a man between 18 and 35 years old in good health. Some clones in this sample may be carry-over from other donors' samples.

V is TRBV9 and J is TRBJ2-2; no definite D call. Germline values: CDR1 SGDLS, CDR2 YYNGEE. Trimming pared 0 bases from V and 5 bases from J, leaving 11 bases between. The CDR3 sequence is 15 residues long. CDR3 loop: CASSVGASRTGELFF. CDR3 bases: TGTGCCAGCAGCGTAGGGGCCTCTAGGACCGGGGAGCTGTTTTTT.

This clone has a handful of counts. The chain joins TRBV20-1 to TRBJ1-1, with D possibly being TRBD1 (5 bases). The V and J ends lost 3 bases and 10 bases respectively, with 9 bases between them. Per the germline V gene, CDR1 is DFQATT and CDR2 is SNEGSKA (reference sequence). The CDR3 spans 10 residues. CDR3 coding DNA: TGCAGTGCTAGTTCCGGGGGAGCTTTCTTT. Protein: CSASSGGAFF.

The CDR3 DNA follows: TGTGCCAGCAGCTTAACAGGGGGTTTTACTGAAGCTTTCTTT. Residues: CASSLTGGFTEAFF. The chain couples TRBV7-9 to TRBJ1-1; TRBD1 matches 8 bases. Trimming removed 2 bases from V and 5 bases from J; junction bases left unmatched: 4. CDR1 SEHNR and CDR2 FQNEAQ come from the germline V gene (reference sequence). The CDR3 loop spans 14 amino acids.

The chain is built from TRBV7-2 and TRBJ2-1, with 9 bases fitting TRBD1. CDR3 length: 13 amino acids. Looked up from germline, CDR1 is SGHTA and CDR2 is FQGNSA. J lost 7 bases, V lost 4 bases, and 2 bases had no gene match. CDR3 bases: TGTGCCAGCAGCTGGGGACAGGGTAATGAGCAGTTCTTC. As protein: CASSWGQGNEQFF.

V and J are TRBV9 and TRBJ2-3, with 8 bases that match TRBD2. Germline assignment: CDR1 SGDLS and CDR2 YYNGEE. V trimming: 0 bases; J trimming: 5 bases; junction bases outside the gene matches: 8. The CDR3 consists of 16 residues. CDR3 region: CASSVGPAGEIDTQYF. The DNA for the CDR3 is TGTGCCAGCAGCGTAGGCCCAGCGGGAGAAATAGATACGCAGTATTTT.

The chain joins TRBV11-2 to TRBJ1-2; D ambiguous. The V end lost 4 bases, the J end lost 5 bases, and 11 bases lay between the germline ends. The CDR3 has 13 amino acids. The germline V gene encodes CDR1 SGHAT and CDR2 FQNNGV. The CDR3 DNA reads as TGTGCCAGCAGCTCGGAGGGTAATTATGGCTACACCTTC. It translates to CASSSEGNYGYTF.